The 14 T cell receptor beta chains reported below all come from one sample, sequenced in a study of T-cell memory formation after mild COVID-19. TCRdb re-called the 5' RACE reads through MiXCR, storing one row per CDR3 protein. The repertoire holds about 340,000 distinct CDR3 sequences, with less than 20% as singletons. The sample was PBMCs or a T cell subset sorted from them (not recorded which). The receptors were sampled from a man between 18 and 29 years old who had mild COVID-19 (a few samples of this study predate the infection). Cell type and time point are not known.

This clonotype was seen a few times. The chain recombines TRBV5-1 with TRBJ2-3; D call uncertain. The CDR3 totals 13 residues. Between the trimmed V and J ends, which lost 4 bases and 6 bases, there was a span of 12 bases. From germline, CDR1 is SGHRS and CDR2 YFSETQ. CDR3 loop: CASSVPGRDTQYF. In nucleotides, the CDR3 is TGCGCCAGCAGCGTCCCGGGCCGGGATACGCAGTATTTT.

The V and J genes are TRBV9 and TRBJ1-4; a weak D match, TRBD1 (6 bases). The germline gives CDR1 SGDLS, CDR2 YYNGEE. V was cut by 0 bases and J by 6 bases, with 18 bases left in between. The CDR3 is made up of 17 amino acids. The CDR3 here is CASSVGGLGGFDEKLFF. CDR3 DNA: TGTGCCAGCAGCGTAGGGGGGCTTGGCGGGTTCGATGAAAAACTGTTTTTT.

This clonotype was seen more than once but under ten times. The CDR3 loop reads CASSLAGESNQPQHF. CDR3 sequence (DNA): TGCGCCAGCAGCTTGGCCGGGGAGAGCAATCAGCCCCAGCATTTT. The chain recombines TRBV5-1 with TRBJ1-5; D call uncertain. Germline CDR1 is SGHRS and CDR2 is YFSETQ. Trimming took off 0 bases at V and 1 base at J, with 8 bases between the two ends. The CDR3 contains 15 residues.

This clonotype was counted many times. The rearrangement links TRBV20-1 to TRBJ2-3; a possible D gene is TRBD2 (5 bases). This CDR3 contains 14 residues. Trimming removed 4 bases from V and 4 bases from J, with 15 bases in between. CDR1 and CDR2 from the germline V gene are DFQATT and SNEGSKA (reference sequence). As DNA, the CDR3 is TGCAGTGCTATCGAGGGCCCCTCTGCAGATACGCAGTATTTT. Its translation: CSAIEGPSADTQYF.

The chain recombines TRBV10-3 with TRBJ1-2; maybe TRBD1 (6 bases). CDR1 is ENHRY and CDR2 is SYGVKD in the germline V gene. The CDR3 covers 16 residues. The V end lost 0 bases, the J end lost 0 bases, and 11 bases lay between the germline ends. In DNA form, the CDR3 reads TGTGCCATCAGTGAGTCGACAGGCTTCTCTAACTATGGCTACACCTTC. It translates to CAISESTGFSNYGYTF.

This clonotype came up a few times. The chain carries TRBV5-1 and TRBJ2-3; D not certain. The CDR3 is made up of 12 amino acids. Germline CDR1 is SGHRS and CDR2 is YFSETQ. V lost 2 bases, J lost 4 bases, and 5 bases lay in between. For the CDR3, the DNA is TGCGCCAGCAGCTTCCGGCCAGATACGCAGTATTTT. This translates into CASSFRPDTQYF.

The chain links TRBV14 to TRBJ2-3; 8 bases agree with TRBD1. V lost 2 bases, J lost 3 bases, and 7 bases stayed unmatched. Germline V gene lookup returns CDR1 SGHDN and CDR2 FVKESK. The CDR3 is 16 amino acids. The CDR3 loop reads CASSQPRQGWTDTQYF. CDR3 in DNA: TGTGCCAGCAGCCAACCACGACAGGGGTGGACAGATACGCAGTATTTT.

In this sample, this clonotype turned up a few times. The J gene is TRBJ1-3, the V gene TRBV20-1; 8 bases are a match to TRBD1. This CDR3 spans 17 amino acids. Germline V gene lookup returns CDR1 DFQATT and CDR2 SNEGSKA (reference sequence). The V segment lost 0 bases and the J segment 0 bases; nucleotides outside the gene matches: 7. This CDR3 is CSARDRDRRYSGNTIYF. The DNA for the CDR3 is TGCAGTGCTAGAGACCGGGACAGGCGTTACTCTGGAAACACCATATATTTT.

This clonotype came up a few times. The chain links TRBV27 to TRBJ1-2, with unresolved D. The CDR3 runs 14 residues. Germline CDR1 reads MNHEY; CDR2 reads SMNVEV (reference sequence). Trimming removed 3 bases from V and 0 bases from J, with 8 bases in between. The CDR3 region is CASSFSGANYGYTF. The CDR3 DNA sequence: TGTGCCAGCAGTTTTTCCGGGGCTAACTATGGCTACACCTTC.

This clonotype showed up just a few times. The genes are TRBV5-1 and TRBJ1-2; 9 bases map to TRBD1. The CDR3 is 14 residues long. Losses at the gene ends were 4 bases for V and 7 bases for J; bases not matched to a gene: 8. The germline V gene has CDR1 SGHRS and CDR2 YFSETQ. The DNA of the CDR3 is TGCGCCAGCAGCACGCCACAGGGGGCCGGTGGCTACACCTTC. This translates into CASSTPQGAGGYTF.

V is TRBV4-3 and J is TRBJ2-1, with 8 bases matching TRBD2. The length of the CDR3 is 16 residues. J was trimmed by 3 bases and V by 0 bases; bases with no gene match: 4. Germline values: CDR1 LGHNA, CDR2 YSLEER. The CDR3 loop is CASSQDTGGVYNEQFF. CDR3 DNA sequence: TGCGCCAGCAGCCAAGATACCGGGGGGGTCTACAATGAGCAGTTCTTC.

The chain carries TRBV6-6 and TRBJ2-3; perhaps D is TRBD1 or TRBD2 (5 bases each). CDR3 length equals 16 residues. Germline V lookup: CDR1 MNHNY, CDR2 SVGAGI (reference sequence). Trimming left V 0 bases short and J 1 base short, with 11 bases between. In DNA, the CDR3 is TGTGCCAGCAGTTACTCAGGGGTGCGGGGCACAGATACGCAGTATTTT. This encodes CASSYSGVRGTDTQYF.

This clonotype was observed many times. The V call is TRBV5-1, the J call TRBJ2-1, with D perhaps matching TRBD1 (5 bases). V lost 5 bases and J 0 bases, leaving 9 bases between the germline ends. This CDR3 region has 14 residues. Germline lookup yields CDR1 SGHRS and CDR2 YFSETQ. The CDR3 is CASRPGLSYNEQFF. In nucleotides, the CDR3 is TGCGCCAGCAGACCAGGGCTCTCCTACAATGAGCAGTTCTTC.

V gene TRBV9 combines with J gene TRBJ1-1; possibly TRBD1 for D (6 bases). The V end lost 2 bases, the J end lost 0 bases, and 17 bases lay between the germline ends. CDR1 and CDR2 from the germline V gene are SGDLS and YYNGEE. This CDR3 contains 17 residues. CDR3 sequence: CASSVWDTRIMNTEAFF. The DNA for the CDR3 is TGTGCCAGCAGCGTGTGGGACACCAGGATCATGAACACTGAAGCTTTCTTT.